This T cell receptor (beta chain) comes out of a study of T cell repertoires in ileal Crohn's disease. In the case of this clone: Its matching antigen is unknown.

Adults with ileal or ileocolonic Crohn's disease and an indication for resection were eligible. The study's findings and limits: All patients with clonality above 26.8% had endoscopic recurrence. Compared with CD4 T cells, sorted CD8 cells carried more expanded clones.

The repertoire was sequenced with immunoSEQ multiplex PCR; TCRdb's copy has only in-frame clones and lacks some. The sample contains about 30,000 clones, 81% of which appear only once. The CDR3 is 13 residues long. Germline lookup yields CDR1 SGHRS and CDR2 YFSETQ. V was pared by 3 bases and J by 2 bases, with 5 bases between. The sequence was obtained from an adult with Crohn's disease. J is TRBJ1-4 and V is TRBV5-1, with unresolved D. The sample consisted of ileal tissue. CDR3 region: CASSYQTNEKLFF. CDR3 sequence (DNA): TGCGCCAGCAGCTATCAGACTAATGAAAAACTGTTTTTT. The variable domain in full, with the rest retrieved from reference TRBV5-1 and TRBJ1-4, is KAGVTQTPRYLIKTRGQQVTLSCSPISGHRSVSWYQQTPGQGLQFLFEYFSETQRNKGNFPGRFSGRQFSNSRSEMNVSTLELGDSALYLCASSYQTNEKLFFGSGTQLSVL.